This T cell receptor (beta chain) was identified during a study of shared clonotypes between healthy human individuals. About the study: Each donor contributed plates that comprised three CD4 naive, three CD4 memory, two CD8 naive and one CD8 memory.

For sorted subsets, 150 to 250 ng DNA per replicate equaled about 30,000 T cell genomes. Only in-frame clones appear in the TCRdb table, and some are missing; sequencing was by immunoSEQ multiplex PCR. Found here are around 650,000 clones, about 96% of them singletons; the top ten hold less than 0.12%. The CDR3 has 17 amino acids. Germline V gene data show CDR1 as MNHEY and CDR2 as SMNVEV (reference sequence). Trimming left V 0 bases short and J 4 bases short, with 16 bases between. Only CD45RO-negative cells positively selected for CCR7 counted as naive CD8 cells, so terminally differentiated effector memory CD45RA+ cells were excluded. Donors comprised healthy HIV-negative adults lacking recent acute infections or vaccinations.

The source of this sequence is a woman between 25 and 40 years old in good health. The chain carries TRBV27 and TRBJ2-1; no clear D gene. What was sequenced was naive CD8+ T cells sorted from blood. CDR3 DNA: TGTGCCAGCAGTTTATCGAGTAGTCGGGCGGTTTACAATGAGCAGTTCTTC. Translating it yields CASSLSSSRAVYNEQFF.